What follows is one T cell receptor beta chain and its context. Per the authors' pipeline: Estimation of nucleated cell counts was performed using reference gene primer amplification. Some clones are missing from TCRdb's copy, which holds only in-frame ones; the method was immunoSEQ multiplex PCR. V and J calls and clone size follow that table, whereas D and trimming were derived from the DNA. This sample has tens of thousands of clones, with roughly 82% found just once. The sample belongs to a study of blood T cell repertoires in COVID-19. At the level of the study: Samples came from the United States, Italy and Spain, spanning acute and convalescent COVID-19. Nucleic acid was either cDNA or gDNA, and it came from T cells, B-cell-depleted T cells, or PBMCs.

Trimming removed 0 bases at V and 4 bases at J, with 15 bases between. Per the germline V gene, CDR1 is ENHRY and CDR2 is SYGVKD. The CDR3 has 17 residues. This clonotype originated in a woman at least 80 years old with acute or convalescent COVID-19. The sequencing sample was made of peripheral blood. This chain links TRBV10-3 with TRBJ2-2, with a weak D call TRBD2 (7 bases). CDR3 residues: CAISESNRGAGTGELFF. The CDR3 DNA reads TGTGCCATCAGTGAGTCGAACCGGGGGGCCGGCACCGGGGAGCTGTTTTTT.